The 10 T cell receptor beta chains below come from one sample, sequenced in a study of blood T cells in healthy people across ages. The authors ran a second PCR of about 6 to 11 cycles using a sample-barcoded 5' primer and a J-beta primer mix. Each CDR3 protein is one row after TCRdb ran MiXCR on the 5' RACE reads. The sample lists some 1.6 million distinct CDR3 sequences; about 31% were seen once. What was sequenced was blood. The receptors originated from a woman aged 25 to 39 in good health.

The V and J genes are TRBV9 and TRBJ2-5; either TRBD1 or TRBD2 may fit D (5 bases each). Trimming cost V 0 bases and J 5 bases, with 20 bases left between them. In germline, CDR1 is SGDLS, CDR2 YYNGEE. The CDR3 runs to 17 residues. The CDR3 protein is CASSVGGSMNVRETQYF. The CDR3 DNA is TGTGCCAGCAGCGTAGGGGGGTCTATGAACGTACGGGAGACCCAGTACTTC.

The chain links TRBV5-1 to TRBJ1-2, with 11 bases that match TRBD1. After removal of 4 bases from V and 5 bases from J, the junction contained 7 bases not matched to a gene. CDR1 is SGHRS and CDR2 is YFSETQ in the germline V gene. CDR3 length equals 15 residues. CDR3 residues: CASSPGDRGMYGYTF. CDR3 DNA: TGCGCCAGCAGCCCCGGGGACAGGGGGATGTATGGCTACACCTTC.

A word on this clonotype: A much larger clone sits a single nucleotide away, making a read error possible. The chain employs TRBV29-1 and TRBJ2-7; D unclear. V gave up 0 bases and J gave up 12 bases, with 6 bases separating them. Per the germline V gene, CDR1 is SQVTM and CDR2 is ANQGSEA. This CDR3 region has 9 residues. The CDR3 DNA reads TGCAGCGTTGAAGAGACCCGGTACTTC. Translation: CSVEETRYF.

Regarding this clonotype: The junction and the germline gene differ at one end; a read error may be behind it. V and J are TRBV7-9 and TRBJ2-5; D could derive from TRBD1 or TRBD2 (5 bases each). This CDR3 region has 15 residues. Germline values: CDR1 SEHNR, CDR2 FQNEAQ (reference sequence). CDR3 in DNA: TGTGCCAGCGAATTGGGACGGCCCATGGGGGAGACCCGGTACTTC. Protein: CASELGRPMGETRYF.

The rearrangement uses TRBV4-3 and TRBJ2-5, with TRBD2 identical over 8 bases. V lost 1 base to trimming and J lost 5 bases; unmatched junction nucleotides: 6. Germline values: CDR1 LGHNA, CDR2 YSLEER. The CDR3 spans 15 residues. Here the CDR3 reads CASSQVSGRGETQYF. The CDR3 bases are TGCGCCAGCAGCCAAGTTTCCGGGAGGGGTGAGACCCAGTACTTC.

This clonotype was seen a handful of times. This chain joins TRBV6-6 and TRBJ1-6; D is uncertain. The germline gives CDR1 MNHNY, CDR2 SVGAGI (reference sequence). The CDR3 extends over 15 amino acids. The germline V and J ends were trimmed by 6 bases and 10 bases, with 19 bases remaining between them. CDR3 protein: CASSRTSSIASPLHF. CDR3 DNA: TGTGCCAGCAGCCGCACCTCGTCGATAGCCTCACCCCTCCACTTT.

The V and J genes are TRBV6-1 and TRBJ2-3; no clear D gene. Germline CDR1 MNHNS, CDR2 SASEGT. CDR3 size: 14 residues. Deletions cut 3 bases from V and 1 base from J, with 8 bases between. CDR3 sequence reads: CASSDNRGTDTQYF. The CDR3 bases are TGTGCCAGCAGTGATAATCGGGGCACAGATACGCAGTATTTT.

This clonotype appeared a few times. CDR3 DNA sequence: TGCGCCAGCAGCCAAGATGAAGCGGGACTGGCATCGAGGGAGCAGTTCTTC. It yields the protein CASSQDEAGLASREQFF. The chain employs TRBV4-1 and TRBJ2-1; 7 positions agree with TRBD2. The germline CDR1 and CDR2 sequences are MGHRA and YSYEKL. The CDR3 extends over 17 amino acids. The junction had 15 bases not matched to a gene; V was cut back by 0 bases and J by 10 bases.

This clonotype was recorded many times. The chain is built from TRBV29-1 and TRBJ1-2; D unresolved. Germline V gene data show CDR1 as SQVTM and CDR2 as ANQGSEA. CDR3 length: 11 amino acids. The V gene lost 4 bases and the J gene lost 2 bases, with 5 bases spanning the gap. CDR3 protein: CSVGGNYGYTF. The CDR3 bases are TGCAGCGTTGGAGGAAACTATGGCTACACCTTC.

This chain uses TRBV3-1 with TRBJ1-2, with a possible D match to TRBD1 (6 bases). Per the germline V gene, CDR1 is LGHDT and CDR2 is YNNKEL (reference sequence). This CDR3 contains 15 residues. Trimming shortened V by 2 bases and J by 6 bases, and 16 bases separated the two germline ends. DNA for the CDR3: TGTGCCAGCAGCCAACCCCAAGGGGGGCGGGATGGCTACACCTTC. Protein: CASSQPQGGRDGYTF.